This T cell receptor (beta chain) was sequenced for a study of T cell responses to AZD1222 COVID-19 vaccine. V dropped 2 bases and J dropped 0 bases, with 10 bases sitting between them. This CDR3 comprises 15 residues. CDR1 and CDR2 (germline): SGHTA, FQGNSA. Here immunoSEQ multiplex PCR was the method, and the copy in TCRdb shows in-frame clones only, minus some. The table includes 150,000 to 200,000 clones, less than 95% detected once. The chain has TRBV7-2 and TRBJ1-2, with D unresolved. This clonotype originated in an adult in good health. Sequences were derived from peripheral blood, sampled on day 0 of AZD1222 vaccination. The CDR3 spells CASSLSAAANYGYTF. In DNA, the CDR3 is TGTGCCAGCAGCTTATCGGCAGCAGCTAACTATGGCTACACCTTC.